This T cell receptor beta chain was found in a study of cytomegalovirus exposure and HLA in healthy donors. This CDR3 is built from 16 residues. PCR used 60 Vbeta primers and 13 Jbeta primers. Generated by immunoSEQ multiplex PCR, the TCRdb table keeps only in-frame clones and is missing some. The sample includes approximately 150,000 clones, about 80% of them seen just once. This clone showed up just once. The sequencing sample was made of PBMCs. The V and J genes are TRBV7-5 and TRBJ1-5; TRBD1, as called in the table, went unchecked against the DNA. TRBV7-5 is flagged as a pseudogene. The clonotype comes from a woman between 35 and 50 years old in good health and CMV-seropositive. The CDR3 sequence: CARSPRDSKFNQPQHF. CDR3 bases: TGTGCCAGAAGCCCCCGGGACAGCAAATTCAATCAGCCCCAGCATTTT.